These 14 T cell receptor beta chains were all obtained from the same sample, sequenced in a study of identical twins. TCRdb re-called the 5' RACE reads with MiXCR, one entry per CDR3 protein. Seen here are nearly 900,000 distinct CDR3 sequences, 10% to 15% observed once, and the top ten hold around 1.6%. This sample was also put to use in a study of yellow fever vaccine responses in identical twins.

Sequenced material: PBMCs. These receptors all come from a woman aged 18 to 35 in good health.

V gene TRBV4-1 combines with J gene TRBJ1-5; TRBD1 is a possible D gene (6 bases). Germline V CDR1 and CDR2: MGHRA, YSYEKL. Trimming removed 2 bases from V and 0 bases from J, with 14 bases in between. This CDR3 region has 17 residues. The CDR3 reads CASSQRTDVDSNQPQHF. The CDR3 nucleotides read TGCGCCAGCAGCCAACGGACAGACGTCGATAGCAATCAGCCCCAGCATTTT.

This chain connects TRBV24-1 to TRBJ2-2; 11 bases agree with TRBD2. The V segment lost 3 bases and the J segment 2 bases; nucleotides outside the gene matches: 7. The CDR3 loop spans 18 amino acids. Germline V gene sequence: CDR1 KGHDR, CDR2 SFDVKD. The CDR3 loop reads CATSDIVTSGRNTGELFF. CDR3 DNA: TGTGCCACCAGTGATATTGTTACTAGCGGGAGAAACACCGGGGAGCTGTTTTTT.

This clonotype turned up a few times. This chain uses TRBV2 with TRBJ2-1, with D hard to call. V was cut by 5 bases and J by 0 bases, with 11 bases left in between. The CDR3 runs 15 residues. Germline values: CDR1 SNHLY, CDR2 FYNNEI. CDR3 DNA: TGTGCCAGCAGTCCGACACTAAGCTCCTACAATGAGCAGTTCTTC. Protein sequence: CASSPTLSSYNEQFF.

CDR3 bases: TGTGCCAGCAGCCAAAGCCGGACCGAGTGGGAGACCCAGTACTTC. Residues: CASSQSRTEWETQYF. This chain joins TRBV14 and TRBJ2-5; D is ambiguous. In germline, CDR1 is SGHDN, CDR2 FVKESK. This CDR3 is built from 15 residues. V lost 2 bases, J lost 5 bases, and 15 bases lay in between.

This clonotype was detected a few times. In nucleotides, the CDR3 is TGCAGTGCTGTCCACGCGGGAGAGCAGTACTTC. Translating it yields CSAVHAGEQYF. The chain carries TRBV20-1 and TRBJ2-7; D perhaps matches TRBD2 (6 bases). The germline V and J ends were trimmed by 5 bases and 7 bases, with 12 bases remaining between them. Germline V gene data show CDR1 as DFQATT and CDR2 as SNEGSKA (reference sequence). The CDR3 runs to 11 residues.

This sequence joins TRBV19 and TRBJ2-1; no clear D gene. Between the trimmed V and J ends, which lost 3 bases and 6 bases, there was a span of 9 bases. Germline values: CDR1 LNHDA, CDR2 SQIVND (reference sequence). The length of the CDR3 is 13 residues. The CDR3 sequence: CASSIARGNEQFF. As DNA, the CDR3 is TGTGCCAGTAGTATCGCACGAGGCAATGAGCAGTTCTTC.

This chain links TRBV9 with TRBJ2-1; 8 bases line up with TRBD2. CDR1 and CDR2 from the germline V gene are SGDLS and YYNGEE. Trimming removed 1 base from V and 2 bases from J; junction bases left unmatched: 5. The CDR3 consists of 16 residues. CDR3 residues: CASSVKPAGAYNEQFF. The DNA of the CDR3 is TGTGCCAGCAGCGTAAAGCCAGCGGGGGCCTACAATGAGCAGTTCTTC.

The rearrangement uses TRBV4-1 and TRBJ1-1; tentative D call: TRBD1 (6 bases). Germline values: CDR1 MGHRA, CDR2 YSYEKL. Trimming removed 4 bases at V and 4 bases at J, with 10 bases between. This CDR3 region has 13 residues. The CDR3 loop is CASSLPGATEAFF. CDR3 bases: TGCGCCAGCAGCCTTCCGGGGGCCACTGAAGCTTTCTTT.

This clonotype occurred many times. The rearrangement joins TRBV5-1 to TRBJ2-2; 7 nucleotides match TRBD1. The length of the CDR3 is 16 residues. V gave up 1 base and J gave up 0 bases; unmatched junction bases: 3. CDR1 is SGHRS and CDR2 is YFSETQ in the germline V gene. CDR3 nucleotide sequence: TGCGCCAGCAGCTTGTGGCAGGGGGCGAACACCGGGGAGCTGTTTTTT. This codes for CASSLWQGANTGELFF.

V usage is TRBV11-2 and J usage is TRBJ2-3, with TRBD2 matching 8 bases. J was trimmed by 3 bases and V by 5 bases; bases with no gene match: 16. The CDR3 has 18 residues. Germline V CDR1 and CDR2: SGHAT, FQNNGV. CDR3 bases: TGTGCCAGCAGCACGACGCCGGGACTAGTACTGAGGACAGATACGCAGTATTTT. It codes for CASSTTPGLVLRTDTQYF.

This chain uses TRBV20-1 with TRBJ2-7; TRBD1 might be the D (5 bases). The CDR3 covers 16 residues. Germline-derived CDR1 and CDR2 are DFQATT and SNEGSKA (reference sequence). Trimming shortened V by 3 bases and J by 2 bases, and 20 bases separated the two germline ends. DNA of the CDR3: TGCAGTGCTAGGGGGATAGGGGCACCCCCGCCCTACGAGCAGTACTTC. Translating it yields CSARGIGAPPPYEQYF.

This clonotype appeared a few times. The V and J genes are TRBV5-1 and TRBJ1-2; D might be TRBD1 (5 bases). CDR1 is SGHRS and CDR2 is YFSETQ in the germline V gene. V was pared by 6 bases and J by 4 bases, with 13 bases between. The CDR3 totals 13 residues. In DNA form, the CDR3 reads TGCGCCAGCACCAAGGGCCAGGGCTATGGCTACACCTTC. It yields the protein CASTKGQGYGYTF.

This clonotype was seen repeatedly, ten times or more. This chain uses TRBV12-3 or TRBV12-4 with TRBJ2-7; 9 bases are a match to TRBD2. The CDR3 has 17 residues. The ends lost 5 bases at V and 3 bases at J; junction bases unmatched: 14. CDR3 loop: CASSPHPYSGRGYEQYF. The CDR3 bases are TGTGCCAGCAGTCCCCACCCCTATAGCGGGAGAGGCTACGAGCAGTACTTC.

CDR3 in amino acids: CSAISGLVGELFF. For the CDR3, the DNA is TGCAGTGCAATCAGTGGACTGGTCGGGGAGCTGTTTTTT. The chain couples TRBV20-1 to TRBJ2-2, with TRBD2 as a possible D gene (5 bases). Germline CDR1 reads DFQATT; CDR2 reads SNEGSKA (reference sequence). This CDR3 is built from 13 residues. V dropped 6 bases and J dropped 7 bases, with 15 bases sitting between them.